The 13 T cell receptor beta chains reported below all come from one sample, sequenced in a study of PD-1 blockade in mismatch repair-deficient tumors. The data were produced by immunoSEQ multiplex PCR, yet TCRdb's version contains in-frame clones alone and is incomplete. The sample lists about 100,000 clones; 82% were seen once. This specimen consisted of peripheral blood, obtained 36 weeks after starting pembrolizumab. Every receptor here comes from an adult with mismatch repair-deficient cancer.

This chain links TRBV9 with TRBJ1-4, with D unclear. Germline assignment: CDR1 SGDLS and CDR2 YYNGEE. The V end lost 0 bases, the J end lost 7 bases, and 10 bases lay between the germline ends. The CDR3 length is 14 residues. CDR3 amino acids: CASSVDHYGEKLFF. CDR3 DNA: TGTGCCAGCAGCGTAGATCACTACGGTGAAAAACTGTTTTTT.

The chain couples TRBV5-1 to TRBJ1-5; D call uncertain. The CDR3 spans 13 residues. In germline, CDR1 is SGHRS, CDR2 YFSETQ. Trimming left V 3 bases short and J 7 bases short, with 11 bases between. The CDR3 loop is CASSWTEGQPQHF. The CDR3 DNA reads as TGCGCCAGCAGCTGGACGGAGGGACAGCCCCAGCATTTT.

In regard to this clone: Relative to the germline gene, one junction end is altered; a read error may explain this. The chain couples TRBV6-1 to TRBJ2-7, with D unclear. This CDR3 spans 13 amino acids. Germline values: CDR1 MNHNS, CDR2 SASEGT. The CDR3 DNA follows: TGTGCCAGCCGTGATACCTTCTCCTACGAGCAGTACTTC. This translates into CASRDTFSYEQYF.

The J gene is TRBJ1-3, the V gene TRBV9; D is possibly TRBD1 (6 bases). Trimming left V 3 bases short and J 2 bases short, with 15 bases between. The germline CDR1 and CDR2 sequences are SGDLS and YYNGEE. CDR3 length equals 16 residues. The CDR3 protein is CASSGGGVFAGNTIYF. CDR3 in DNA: TGTGCCAGCAGCGGAGGGGGAGTTTTTGCTGGAAACACCATATATTTT.

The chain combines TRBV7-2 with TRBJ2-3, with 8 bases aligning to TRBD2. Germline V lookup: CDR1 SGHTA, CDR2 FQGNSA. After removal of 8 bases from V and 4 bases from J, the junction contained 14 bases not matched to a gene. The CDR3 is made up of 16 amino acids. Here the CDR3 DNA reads TGTGCCAGCTCCTCCAGCTCGGGGGGGGGCCCAGATACGCAGTATTTT. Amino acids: CASSSSSGGGPDTQYF.

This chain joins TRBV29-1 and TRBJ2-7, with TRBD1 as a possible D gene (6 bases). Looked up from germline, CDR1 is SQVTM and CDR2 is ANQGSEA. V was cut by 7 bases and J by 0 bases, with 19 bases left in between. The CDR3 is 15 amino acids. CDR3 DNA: TGCAGCGCAGCGAGACAGGCAGAGAGCTCCTACGAGCAGTACTTC. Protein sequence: CSAARQAESSYEQYF.

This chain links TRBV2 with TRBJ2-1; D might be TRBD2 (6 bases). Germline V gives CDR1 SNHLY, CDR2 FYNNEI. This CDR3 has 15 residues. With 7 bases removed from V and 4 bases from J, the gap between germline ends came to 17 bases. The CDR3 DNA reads TGTGCCAGCAAGGTCCGGGACGGGGGATACAATGAGCAGTTCTTC. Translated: CASKVRDGGYNEQFF.

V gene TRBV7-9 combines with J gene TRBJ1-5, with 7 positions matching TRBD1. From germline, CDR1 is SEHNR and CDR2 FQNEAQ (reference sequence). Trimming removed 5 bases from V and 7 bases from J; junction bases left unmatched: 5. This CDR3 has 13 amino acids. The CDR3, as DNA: TGTGCCAGCAGCCAAGGACAGGCCCAGCCCCAGCATTTT. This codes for CASSQGQAQPQHF. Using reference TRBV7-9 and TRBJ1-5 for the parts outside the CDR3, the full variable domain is DTGVSQNPRHKITKRGQNVTFRCDPISEHNRLYWYRQTLGQGPEFLTYFQNEAQLEKSRLLSDRFSAERPKGSFSTLEIQRTEQGDSAMYLCASSQGQAQPQHFGDGTRLSIL.

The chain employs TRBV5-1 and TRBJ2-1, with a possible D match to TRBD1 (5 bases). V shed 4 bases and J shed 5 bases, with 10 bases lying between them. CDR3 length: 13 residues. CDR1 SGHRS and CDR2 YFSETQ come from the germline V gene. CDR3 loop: CASSLPTDNEQFF. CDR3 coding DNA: TGCGCCAGCAGCCTCCCGACAGACAATGAGCAGTTCTTC.

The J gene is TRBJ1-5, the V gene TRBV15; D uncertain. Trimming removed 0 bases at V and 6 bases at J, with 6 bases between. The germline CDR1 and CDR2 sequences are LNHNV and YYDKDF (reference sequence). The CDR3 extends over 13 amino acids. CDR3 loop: CATSRDPTQPQHF. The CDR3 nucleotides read TGTGCCACCAGCAGAGATCCGACTCAGCCCCAGCATTTT.

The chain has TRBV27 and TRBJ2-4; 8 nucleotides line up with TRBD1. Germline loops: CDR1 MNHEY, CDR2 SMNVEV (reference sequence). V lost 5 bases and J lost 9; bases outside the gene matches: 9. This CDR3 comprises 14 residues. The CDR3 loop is CASSQGADLAIQYF. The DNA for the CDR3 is TGTGCCAGCAGTCAGGGGGCCGACCTGGCCATTCAGTACTTC.

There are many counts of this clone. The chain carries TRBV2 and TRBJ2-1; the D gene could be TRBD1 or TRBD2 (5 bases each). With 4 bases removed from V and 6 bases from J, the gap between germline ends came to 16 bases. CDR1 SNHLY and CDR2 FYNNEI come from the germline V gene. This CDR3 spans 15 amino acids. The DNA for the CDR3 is TGTGCCAGCAGTGTAGAGGGGAGCCCCTTCAATGAGCAGTTCTTC. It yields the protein CASSVEGSPFNEQFF. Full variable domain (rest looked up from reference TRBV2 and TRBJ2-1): EPEVTQTPSHQVTQMGQEVILRCVPISNHLYFYWYRQILGQKVEFLVSFYNNEISEKSEIFDDQFSVERPDGSNFTLKIRSTKLEDSAMYFCASSVEGSPFNEQFFGPGTRLTVL.

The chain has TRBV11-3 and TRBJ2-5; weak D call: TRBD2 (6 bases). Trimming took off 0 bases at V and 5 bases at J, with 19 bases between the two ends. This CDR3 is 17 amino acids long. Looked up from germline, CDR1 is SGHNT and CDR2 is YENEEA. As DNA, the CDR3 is TGTGCCAGCAGCTTAGAAAGGAGATGGCTTGGGGGGGAGACCCAGTACTTC. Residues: CASSLERRWLGGETQYF. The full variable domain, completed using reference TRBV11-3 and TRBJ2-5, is EAGVVQSPRYKIIEKKQPVAFWCNPISGHNTLYWYLQNLGQGPELLIRYENEEAVDDSQLPKDRFSAERLKGVDSTLKIQPAELGDSAVYLCASSLERRWLGGETQYFGPGTRLLVL.